This entry concerns a single T cell receptor beta chain. The record originates from a study of technical replicates of blood from a handful of donors. Assay: immunoSEQ multiplex PCR; the TCRdb copy retains only in-frame clones and omits some. This sample has some 74,000 clones, with about 97% found just once. The CDR3 covers 14 residues. Trimming took 5 bases from V and 3 from J, leaving 12 bases between them. CDR1 and CDR2 from the germline V gene are LNHDA and SQIVND (reference sequence). The TCR sequence derives from a human donor in good health. Material: T cells isolated from PBMCs. The chain carries TRBV19 and TRBJ2-3, with a possible D match to TRBD2 (6 bases). The CDR3 DNA reads as TGTGCCAGTAGTCCGGGGACTGTAACAGATACGCAGTATTTT. Protein: CASSPGTVTDTQYF.